This T cell receptor beta chain derives from a study of control samples from healthy donors and cancer patients. Trimming pared 3 bases from V and 7 bases from J, leaving 16 bases between. Per the germline V gene, CDR1 is SGHRS and CDR2 is YFSETQ. There are 14 residues in the CDR3. Using immunoSEQ multiplex PCR, the repertoire was profiled, and TCRdb retains in-frame clones only, with some absent. Among hundreds of thousands of clones listed, roughly 90% were seen once. The receptor's source is a man aged 40-49 years with head and neck cancer. The sequencing input was PBMCs. The V and J genes are TRBV5-1 and TRBJ1-1; maybe TRBD1 (5 bases). The CDR3 DNA reads as TGCGCCAGCAGCTATGTTGGGGCTGACGTTGAAGCTTTCTTT. Residues: CASSYVGADVEAFF. Supplemented by reference TRBV5-1 and TRBJ1-1, the full variable domain reads KAGVTQTPRYLIKTRGQQVTLSCSPISGHRSVSWYQQTPGQGLQFLFEYFSETQRNKGNFPGRFSGRQFSNSRSEMNVSTLELGDSALYLCASSYVGADVEAFFGQGTRLTVV.